This is a list of T cell receptor beta chains from one sample in a study of T cells in localized non-small cell lung cancer. TCRdb keeps only in-frame clones here, not all; method: immunoSEQ multiplex PCR. There are around 130,000 clones in the sample; approximately 88% occur only once, and approximately 1.5% lies in the top ten. The sample here was peripheral blood, taken before any cancer treatment. These receptors were obtained from a female donor of 60 years or more with stage I lung adenocarcinoma. CDR3s include the opening cysteine and the closing phenylalanine or tryptophan. The D gene is left open where the match is weak. Rows give clone size only sometimes, using once, few, many, or a class for an expanded clone.

v_call: TRBV7-9; d_call: .; clone_size: .; j_call: TRBJ1-3; cdr3_nt: TGTGCCAGCAGGTCGACAGTCTCTGGAAACACCATATATTTT; cdr3_aa: CASRSTVSGNTIYF
v_call: TRBV2; d_call: .; clone_size: .; j_call: TRBJ2-1; cdr3_nt: TGTGCCAGCAGTGAAGTGCTGAAGCAGTTCTTC; cdr3_aa: CASSEVLKQFF
v_call: TRBV11-1; d_call: .; clone_size: .; j_call: TRBJ2-1; cdr3_nt: TGTGCCAGCAGCTTATTCTCACGCAATGAGCAGTTCTTC; cdr3_aa: CASSLFSRNEQFF
v_call: TRBV9; d_call: .; clone_size: few; j_call: TRBJ1-1; cdr3_nt: TGTGCCAGCAGCGTATCCGGGGGTAAGGACACTGAAGCTTTCTTT; cdr3_aa: CASSVSGGKDTEAFF
v_call: TRBV28; d_call: TRBD1; clone_size: .; j_call: TRBJ2-2; cdr3_nt: TGTGCCAGCAGTTCAAACAGGGGGTTTGGCGGGGAGCTGTTTTTT; cdr3_aa: CASSSNRGFGGELFF
v_call: TRBV18; d_call: .; clone_size: once; j_call: TRBJ1-1; cdr3_nt: TGTGCCAGCTCACGGACCGAGAACACTGAAGCTTTCTTT; cdr3_aa: CASSRTENTEAFF
v_call: TRBV6-1; d_call: .; clone_size: .; j_call: TRBJ2-2; cdr3_nt: TGTGCCAGCAGTTACGTCGGGGAGCTGTTTTTT; cdr3_aa: CASSYVGELFF
v_call: TRBV6-6; d_call: .; clone_size: .; j_call: TRBJ1-5; cdr3_nt: TGTGCCAGCAGTCATCTTAGCAATCAGCCCCAGCATTTT; cdr3_aa: CASSHLSNQPQHF
v_call: TRBV7-8; d_call: .; clone_size: .; j_call: TRBJ2-7; cdr3_nt: TGTGCCAGCAGCTTAGTAGGGAACGAGCAGTACTTC; cdr3_aa: CASSLVGNEQYF
v_call: TRBV6-5; d_call: .; clone_size: .; j_call: TRBJ2-1; cdr3_nt: TGTGCCAGCAAGGGGGTTAGTGAGCAGTTCTTC; cdr3_aa: CASKGVSEQFF
v_call: TRBV4-1; d_call: TRBD2; clone_size: once; j_call: TRBJ2-7; cdr3_nt: TGCGCCAGCAGCCAAGTAGCCCTAGCGGGGACCTCCTACGAGCAGTACTTC; cdr3_aa: CASSQVALAGTSYEQYF
v_call: TRBV27; d_call: TRBD2; clone_size: .; j_call: TRBJ2-6; cdr3_nt: TGTGCCAGCAGTTCGAGGCCAGCGGGAGCTGGGGCCAACGTCCTGACTTTC; cdr3_aa: CASSSRPAGAGANVLTF
v_call: TRBV5-1; d_call: TRBD2; clone_size: .; j_call: TRBJ2-7; cdr3_nt: TGCGCCAGCAGCTTATCGGGAGGTATGTACGAGCAGTACTTC; cdr3_aa: CASSLSGGMYEQYF
v_call: TRBV6-6; d_call: .; clone_size: .; j_call: TRBJ2-3; cdr3_nt: TGTGCCAGCGCTCGGGGGACAGATACGCAGTATTTT; cdr3_aa: CASARGTDTQYF
v_call: TRBV5-5; d_call: TRBD1; clone_size: once; j_call: TRBJ1-3; cdr3_nt: TGTGCCAGCAGCTTGGACAGGGGTGGAAACACCATATATTTT; cdr3_aa: CASSLDRGGNTIYF
v_call: TRBV5-5; d_call: .; clone_size: .; j_call: TRBJ1-2; cdr3_nt: TGTGCCAGCAGCTTGGGGGGCTCCTGGTATGGCTACACCTTC; cdr3_aa: CASSLGGSWYGYTF
v_call: TRBV29-1; d_call: .; clone_size: few; j_call: TRBJ2-3; cdr3_nt: TGCAGCGTCGACCCTAGCACAGATACGCAGTATTTT; cdr3_aa: CSVDPSTDTQYF
v_call: TRBV7-8; d_call: .; clone_size: .; j_call: TRBJ2-7; cdr3_nt: TGTGCCAGCAGCTTAGCGCTGGGCATTTCCTACGAGCAGTACTTC; cdr3_aa: CASSLALGISYEQYF
v_call: TRBV9; d_call: .; clone_size: .; j_call: TRBJ2-1; cdr3_nt: TGTGCCAGCAGCGCAGTAGCGGAGCACTACAATGAGCAGTTCTTC; cdr3_aa: CASSAVAEHYNEQFF
v_call: TRBV14; d_call: .; clone_size: few; j_call: TRBJ1-1; cdr3_nt: TGTGCCAGCAGTCCGAAGCGGAACACTGAAGCTTTCTTT; cdr3_aa: CASSPKRNTEAFF
v_call: TRBV30; d_call: TRBD2; clone_size: .; j_call: TRBJ2-1; cdr3_nt: TGTGCCTGGAGTGTAAGGGAGGGCCTATACAATGAGCAGTTCTTC; cdr3_aa: CAWSVREGLYNEQFF
v_call: TRBV11-2; d_call: TRBD2; clone_size: .; j_call: TRBJ2-7; cdr3_nt: TGTGCCAGCAGCTTAGCCCGACTAGCGGGAGGGTTCTCCTACGAGCAGTACTTC; cdr3_aa: CASSLARLAGGFSYEQYF
v_call: TRBV5-1; d_call: .; clone_size: .; j_call: TRBJ1-2; cdr3_nt: TGCGCCAGCAGCTTCCGGGACCTCTATGGCTACACCTTC; cdr3_aa: CASSFRDLYGYTF
v_call: TRBV28; d_call: .; clone_size: .; j_call: TRBJ2-1; cdr3_nt: TGTGCCAGCAGAAGTACTAGCTCCTACAATGAGCAGTTCTTC; cdr3_aa: CASRSTSSYNEQFF
v_call: TRBV5-1; d_call: .; clone_size: .; j_call: TRBJ2-1; cdr3_nt: TGCGCCAGCAGCTGGTCACTTGGCAATGAGCAGTTCTTC; cdr3_aa: CASSWSLGNEQFF
v_call: TRBV29-1; d_call: TRBD1; clone_size: .; j_call: TRBJ1-1; cdr3_nt: TGCAGCGTGCCGGGACAGGGGGCCCCCGGGAACACTGAAGCTTTCTTT; cdr3_aa: CSVPGQGAPGNTEAFF
v_call: TRBV28; d_call: TRBD1; clone_size: .; j_call: TRBJ2-7; cdr3_nt: TGTGCCAGCAGAGACAGGGAATACTACGAGCAGTACTTC; cdr3_aa: CASRDREYYEQYF
v_call: TRBV18; d_call: TRBD1; clone_size: .; j_call: TRBJ2-1; cdr3_nt: TGTGCCAGCTCGAACAGGGGCGATGAGCAGTTCTTC; cdr3_aa: CASSNRGDEQFF
v_call: TRBV7-2; d_call: .; clone_size: .; j_call: TRBJ2-7; cdr3_nt: TGTGCCAGCAGCTTAGCGGGACCGTCCCCCGAGCAGTACTTC; cdr3_aa: CASSLAGPSPEQYF
v_call: TRBV5-1; d_call: .; clone_size: .; j_call: TRBJ1-1; cdr3_nt: TGCGCCAGCAGCTTCGCCCTAATACAGTACGGGAACACTGAAGCTTTCTTT; cdr3_aa: CASSFALIQYGNTEAFF
v_call: TRBV12-5; d_call: TRBD1; clone_size: few; j_call: TRBJ1-1; cdr3_nt: TGTGCTAGTGGACGGACGGGACAGAAGATGAACACTGAAGCTTTCTTT; cdr3_aa: CASGRTGQKMNTEAFF
v_call: TRBV5-1; d_call: .; clone_size: .; j_call: TRBJ1-2; cdr3_nt: TGCGCCAGCAGCTCCCTGGGACCGATTAACTATGGCTACACCTTC; cdr3_aa: CASSSLGPINYGYTF
v_call: TRBV19; d_call: .; clone_size: .; j_call: TRBJ2-1; cdr3_nt: TGTGCCAGTAGTATAACGGCTAATAATGAGCAGTTCTTC; cdr3_aa: CASSITANNEQFF
v_call: TRBV11-3; d_call: TRBD2; clone_size: .; j_call: TRBJ2-1; cdr3_nt: TGTGCCAGCAGCTTCTCCGGGCTAGCGGGGTACAATGAGCAGTTCTTC; cdr3_aa: CASSFSGLAGYNEQFF
v_call: TRBV19; d_call: .; clone_size: .; j_call: TRBJ2-2; cdr3_nt: TGTGCCAGGACCTGGCCCACCGGGGAGCTGTTTTTT; cdr3_aa: CARTWPTGELFF
v_call: TRBV5-1; d_call: TRBD1; clone_size: .; j_call: TRBJ1-5; cdr3_nt: TGCGCCAGCAGCTTGGTGCCGGCAGGGGGCACGAGCAATCAGCCCCAGCATTTT; cdr3_aa: CASSLVPAGGTSNQPQHF
v_call: TRBV30; d_call: .; clone_size: .; j_call: TRBJ1-2; cdr3_nt: TGTGCCTGGAGTTCGAGGGACCTCAAGGTTCTGGGCTACACCTTC; cdr3_aa: CAWSSRDLKVLGYTF
v_call: TRBV2; d_call: .; clone_size: .; j_call: TRBJ2-1; cdr3_nt: TGTGCCAGCAGTGCCAGCCCCACCAGCGGCGGCGAGCAGTTCTTC; cdr3_aa: CASSASPTSGGEQFF
v_call: TRBV12-5; d_call: TRBD1; clone_size: .; j_call: TRBJ1-1; cdr3_nt: TGTGCTAGTGGTTTTAGTCCCGGGACAGGACATCAGGGTACTGAAGCTTTCTTT; cdr3_aa: CASGFSPGTGHQGTEAFF
v_call: TRBV27; d_call: .; clone_size: .; j_call: TRBJ1-2; cdr3_nt: TGTGCCAGCAGGGACTCTAACTATGGCTACACCTTC; cdr3_aa: CASRDSNYGYTF
v_call: TRBV6-5; d_call: .; clone_size: once; j_call: TRBJ2-1; cdr3_nt: TGTGCCAGCAGCTCTACAGGGAGCTCCTACAATGAGCAGTTCTTC; cdr3_aa: CASSSTGSSYNEQFF
v_call: TRBV19; d_call: .; clone_size: .; j_call: TRBJ1-5; cdr3_nt: TGTGCCAGTAGTACCCAACAGGGTGACCAGCCCCAGCATTTT; cdr3_aa: CASSTQQGDQPQHF
v_call: TRBV7-8; d_call: .; clone_size: .; j_call: TRBJ2-3; cdr3_nt: TGTGCCAGCAGCTCGAGGACAGCTAGCACAGATACGCAGTATTTT; cdr3_aa: CASSSRTASTDTQYF
v_call: TRBV6-1; d_call: .; clone_size: .; j_call: TRBJ2-1; cdr3_nt: TGTGCCAGCAGTGGGCTAGCCGCCTACAATGAGCAGTTCTTC; cdr3_aa: CASSGLAAYNEQFF